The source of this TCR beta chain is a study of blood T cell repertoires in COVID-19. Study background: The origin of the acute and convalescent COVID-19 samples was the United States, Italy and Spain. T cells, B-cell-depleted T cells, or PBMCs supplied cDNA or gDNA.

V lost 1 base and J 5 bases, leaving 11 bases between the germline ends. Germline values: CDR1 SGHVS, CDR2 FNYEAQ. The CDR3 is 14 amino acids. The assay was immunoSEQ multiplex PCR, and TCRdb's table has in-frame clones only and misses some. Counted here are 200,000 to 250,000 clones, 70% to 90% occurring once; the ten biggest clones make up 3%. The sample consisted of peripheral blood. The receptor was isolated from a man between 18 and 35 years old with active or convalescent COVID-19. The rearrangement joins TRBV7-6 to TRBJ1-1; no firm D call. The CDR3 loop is CASSLGGSTTEAFF. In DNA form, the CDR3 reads TGTGCCAGCAGCTTAGGAGGGAGTACGACTGAAGCTTTCTTT.